The 20 T cell receptor beta chains below come from one sample, sequenced in a study of identical twins. TCRdb reprocessed the 5' RACE reads with MiXCR, giving one entry per CDR3 protein. The profile shows just under 550,000 distinct CDR3 sequences, around 15% of them singletons. The same sample was also studied in work on yellow fever vaccine responses in identical twins.

The sequencing input was CD4+ T cells sorted from blood. The receptors were sampled from a young woman in good health.

This clonotype was recorded a few times. The rearrangement links TRBV3-1 to TRBJ2-2; D gene unclear. Per germline, CDR1 LGHDT and CDR2 YNNKEL (reference sequence). V gave up 1 base and J gave up 8 bases, with 8 bases separating them. This CDR3 has 13 residues. The CDR3 DNA is TGTGCCAGCAGCCAAGTACGAAAAGGGGAGCTGTTTTTT. This translates into CASSQVRKGELFF.

This clonotype has just a few counts. The DNA for the CDR3 is TGCGCCAGCAGCCAAGAACCCAGGAGGGGTGAAGCTTTCTTT. The encoded protein is CASSQEPRRGEAFF. The chain joins TRBV4-1 to TRBJ1-1; maybe TRBD1 (5 bases). The CDR3 has 14 amino acids. The V gene's germline CDR1 is MGHRA and CDR2 YSYEKL. V lost 0 bases, J lost 7 bases, and 12 bases lay in between.

A few counts support this clonotype. The rearrangement joins TRBV4-1 to TRBJ2-5, with D possibly TRBD2 on 5 matching bases. The CDR3 sequence is 17 residues long. V was trimmed by 4 bases and J by 4 bases, leaving 22 bases between them. From germline, CDR1 is MGHRA and CDR2 YSYEKL. The CDR3 DNA follows: TGCGCCAGCAGCCCAAGGATTCAGCGGAGGTTGGGAGAGACCCAGTACTTC. Translated, it gives CASSPRIQRRLGETQYF.

Only a few counts were recorded for this clonotype. The gene calls are TRBV19 and TRBJ1-5; D possibly corresponds to TRBD1 (6 bases). Trimming shortened V by 3 bases and J by 4 bases, and 13 bases separated the two germline ends. The CDR3 length is 15 residues. The germline V gene encodes CDR1 LNHDA and CDR2 SQIVND (reference sequence). CDR3 in amino acids: CASSILGAGNQPQHF. The CDR3 nucleotides read TGTGCCAGTAGTATTTTGGGGGCAGGGAATCAGCCCCAGCATTTT.

This clonotype was found once. The chain joins TRBV3-1 to TRBJ2-3, with 8 nucleotides matching TRBD2. The CDR3 sequence is 14 residues long. V lost 4 bases to trimming and J lost 5 bases; unmatched junction nucleotides: 5. The V gene's germline CDR1 is LGHDT and CDR2 YNNKEL (reference sequence). CDR3 amino acids: CASSPGGAVDTQYF. DNA for the CDR3: TGTGCCAGCAGCCCCGGGGGGGCAGTAGATACGCAGTATTTT.

The rearrangement joins TRBV20-1 to TRBJ1-1; no firm D call. Germline V CDR1 and CDR2: DFQATT, SNEGSKA (reference sequence). The CDR3 covers 12 residues. The V end lost 1 base, the J end lost 1 base, and 4 bases lay between the germline ends. CDR3 protein: CSARASNTEAFF. The DNA of the CDR3 is TGCAGTGCTAGAGCATCGAACACTGAAGCTTTCTTT.

Only one count was recorded for this clonotype. This chain uses TRBV12-3 or TRBV12-4 with TRBJ1-4, with D unresolved. V was cut by 5 bases and J by 7 bases, with 17 bases left in between. This CDR3 comprises 15 residues. CDR3 nucleotide sequence: TGTGCCAGCAGTCCCGGACCCGTCGTGGTTGAAAAACTGTTTTTT. Translated, it gives CASSPGPVVVEKLFF.

The V gene is TRBV20-1, the J gene TRBJ1-1; possible D gene TRBD1, 5 bases. The CDR3 consists of 12 residues. The V gene's germline CDR1 is DFQATT and CDR2 SNEGSKA (reference sequence). V lost 6 bases to trimming and J lost 6 bases, with 14 bases between them. In nucleotides, the CDR3 is TGCAGTGCCGACCAGACAGTCTCTGAAGCTTTCTTT. Protein sequence: CSADQTVSEAFF.

The V and J genes are TRBV11-2 and TRBJ2-3; 11 bases fit TRBD2. V shed 5 bases and J 4 bases; nucleotides not matched to a gene: 8. Germline CDR1 reads SGHAT; CDR2 reads FQNNGV. The CDR3 loop spans 16 amino acids. The chain's CDR3 is CASSRLSGGGSDTQYF. The DNA of the CDR3 is TGTGCCAGCAGCCGTCTTAGCGGGGGGGGCTCAGATACGCAGTATTTT. The variable domain in full, with the rest retrieved from reference TRBV11-2 and TRBJ2-3, is EAGVAQSPRYKIIEKRQSVAFWCNPISGHATLYWYQQILGQGPKLLIQFQNNGVVDDSQLPKDRFSAERLKGVDSTLKIQPAKLEDSAVYLCASSRLSGGGSDTQYFGPGTRLTVL.

V is TRBV2 and J is TRBJ2-1; D is undetermined. V was clipped by 5 bases and J by 0 bases, with 5 bases between them. CDR1 and CDR2 from the germline V gene are SNHLY and FYNNEI. The length of the CDR3 is 13 residues. The CDR3 DNA follows: TGTGCCAGCAGTAGGTTCTCCTACAATGAGCAGTTCTTC. Protein sequence: CASSRFSYNEQFF.

This clonotype came up a few times. The chain recombines TRBV4-1 with TRBJ2-2; D not certain. Germline V gene lookup returns CDR1 MGHRA and CDR2 YSYEKL. The length of the CDR3 is 14 residues. The ends were cut back, 1 base at V and 6 bases at J, with 9 bases in the middle. CDR3 residues: CASSQVGVAGELFF. In DNA form, the CDR3 reads TGCGCCAGCAGCCAAGTCGGAGTAGCCGGGGAGCTGTTTTTT.

This clonotype was detected a few times. The CDR3 reads CASSTRTGEAFF. Here the CDR3 DNA reads TGTGCCAGCAGCACCAGGACAGGGGAAGCTTTCTTT. The chain links TRBV7-9 to TRBJ1-1, with TRBD1 matching over 8 bases. The J segment lost 8 bases and the V segment lost 5 bases, leaving 4 bases of the junction unmatched. The CDR3 contains 12 residues. The germline V gene has CDR1 SEHNR and CDR2 FQNEAQ (reference sequence). The full variable domain, its missing parts supplied by reference TRBV7-9 and TRBJ1-1, is DTGVSQNPRHKITKRGQNVTFRCDPISEHNRLYWYRQTLGQGPEFLTYFQNEAQLEKSRLLSDRFSAERPKGSFSTLEIQRTEQGDSAMYLCASSTRTGEAFFGQGTRLTVV.

This clonotype was seen many times. The V call is TRBV6-5, the J call TRBJ2-3; 7 bases map to TRBD2. J was trimmed by 4 bases and V by 0 bases; bases with no gene match: 4. CDR1 MNHEY and CDR2 SVGAGI come from the germline V gene. The CDR3 has 15 amino acids. CDR3 coding DNA: TGTGCCAGCAGTTACTCCCCGGGAGGTTCAGATACGCAGTATTTT. Encoded protein: CASSYSPGGSDTQYF.

Many counts were recorded for this clonotype. The chain links TRBV4-1 to TRBJ2-5; D gene unclear. The CDR3 spans 13 residues. The V gene lost 3 bases and the J gene lost 4 bases, with 9 bases spanning the gap. Germline V gene data show CDR1 as MGHRA and CDR2 as YSYEKL. CDR3 in DNA: TGCGCCAGCAGCCAGACCTACCCAGAGACCCAGTACTTC. Translating it yields CASSQTYPETQYF.

CDR3 amino acids: CSVDPGRAQYF. CDR3 bases: TGCAGCGTCGACCCCGGCAGGGCGCAGTATTTT. The chain is built from TRBV29-1 and TRBJ2-3, with D maybe TRBD1 (5 bases). The CDR3 is 11 amino acids. Germline values: CDR1 SQVTM, CDR2 ANQGSEA. V lost 6 bases and J 10 bases, leaving 14 bases between the germline ends.

A few counts support this clonotype. The chain recombines TRBV12-3 or TRBV12-4 with TRBJ2-3; D is undetermined. V lost 3 bases and J 2 bases, leaving 15 bases between the germline ends. The CDR3 is made up of 16 amino acids. CDR3 residues: CASSFRFSVPTDTQYF. DNA for the CDR3: TGTGCCAGCAGTTTTAGGTTCAGCGTACCCACAGATACGCAGTATTTT.

The gene calls are TRBV4-1 and TRBJ2-2; D not resolved. The CDR3 sequence is 14 residues long. Germline V gene lookup returns CDR1 MGHRA and CDR2 YSYEKL. Deletions cut 0 bases from V and 7 bases from J, with 9 bases between. The CDR3 sequence is CASSQDLGVGELFF. For the CDR3, the DNA is TGCGCCAGCAGCCAAGATCTTGGCGTCGGGGAGCTGTTTTTT.

The CDR3 coding sequence is TGTGCCAGCAGCTTTTACAGGGGGTCCATTTCGTACGAGCAGTACGTC. Protein product: CASSFYRGSISYEQYV. The rearrangement links TRBV7-6 to TRBJ2-7; 8 bases map to TRBD1. The germline V gene has CDR1 SGHVS and CDR2 FNYEAQ. The CDR3 is made up of 16 amino acids. V was pared by 3 bases and J by 4 bases, with 11 bases of the junction left unmatched.

The sample holds a few counts of this clonotype. The chain employs TRBV4-2 and TRBJ1-5; tentatively, D is TRBD1 (5 bases). Germline V lookup: CDR1 LGHNA, CDR2 YNFKEQ. The CDR3 consists of 14 residues. Trimming cost V 0 bases and J 9 bases, with 12 bases left between them. CDR3 residues: CASSQDPRGSPQHF. CDR3 in DNA: TGTGCCAGCAGCCAAGATCCGAGGGGATCGCCCCAGCATTTT.

CDR3 sequence reads: CASSKTGTPTYEQYF. The CDR3 DNA sequence: TGCGCCAGCAGCAAGACCGGGACACCAACCTACGAGCAGTACTTC. The chain couples TRBV4-1 to TRBJ2-7; the D gene is possibly TRBD1 (6 bases). The CDR3 is made up of 15 amino acids. Looked up from germline, CDR1 is MGHRA and CDR2 is YSYEKL. V gave up 5 bases and J gave up 2 bases, with 16 bases separating them.